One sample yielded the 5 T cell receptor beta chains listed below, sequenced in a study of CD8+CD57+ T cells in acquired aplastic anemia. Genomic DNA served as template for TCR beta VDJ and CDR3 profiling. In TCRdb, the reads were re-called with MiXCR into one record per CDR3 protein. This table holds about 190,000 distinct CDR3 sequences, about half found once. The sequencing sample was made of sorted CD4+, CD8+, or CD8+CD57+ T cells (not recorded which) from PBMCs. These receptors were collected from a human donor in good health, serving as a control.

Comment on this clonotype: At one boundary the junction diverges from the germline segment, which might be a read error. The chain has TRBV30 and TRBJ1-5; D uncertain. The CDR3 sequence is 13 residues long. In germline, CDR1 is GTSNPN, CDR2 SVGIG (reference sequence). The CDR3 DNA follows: TGTGCCTGCCAACGGGCCAGCAATCGGCCCCAGCATTTT. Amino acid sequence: CACQRASNRPQHF.

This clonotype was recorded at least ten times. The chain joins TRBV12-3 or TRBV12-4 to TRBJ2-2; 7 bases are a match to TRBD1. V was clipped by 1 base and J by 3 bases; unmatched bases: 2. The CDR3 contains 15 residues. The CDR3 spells CASSLGDSYTGELFF. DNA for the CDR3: TGTGCCAGCAGTTTAGGGGACAGCTACACCGGGGAGCTGTTTTTT.

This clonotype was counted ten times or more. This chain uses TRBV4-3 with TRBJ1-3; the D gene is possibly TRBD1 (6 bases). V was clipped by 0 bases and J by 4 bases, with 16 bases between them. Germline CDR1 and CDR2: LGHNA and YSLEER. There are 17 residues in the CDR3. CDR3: CASSQDPQGSVGNTIYF. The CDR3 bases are TGCGCCAGCAGCCAAGATCCCCAGGGGTCGGTAGGAAACACCATATATTTT.

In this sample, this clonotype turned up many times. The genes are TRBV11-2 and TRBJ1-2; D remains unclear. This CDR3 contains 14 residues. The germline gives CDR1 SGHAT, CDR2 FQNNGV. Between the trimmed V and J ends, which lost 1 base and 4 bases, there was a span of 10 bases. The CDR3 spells CASSLAGDGYGYTF. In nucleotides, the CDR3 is TGTGCCAGCAGCTTAGCGGGAGACGGCTATGGCTACACCTTC.

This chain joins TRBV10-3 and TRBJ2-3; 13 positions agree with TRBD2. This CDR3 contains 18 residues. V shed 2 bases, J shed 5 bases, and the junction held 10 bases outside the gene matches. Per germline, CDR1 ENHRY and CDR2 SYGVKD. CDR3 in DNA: TGTGCCATCAGTGAGACTAGCGGGGGGGGGGGGTATCTAGATACGCAGTATTTT. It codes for CAISETSGGGGYLDTQYF.